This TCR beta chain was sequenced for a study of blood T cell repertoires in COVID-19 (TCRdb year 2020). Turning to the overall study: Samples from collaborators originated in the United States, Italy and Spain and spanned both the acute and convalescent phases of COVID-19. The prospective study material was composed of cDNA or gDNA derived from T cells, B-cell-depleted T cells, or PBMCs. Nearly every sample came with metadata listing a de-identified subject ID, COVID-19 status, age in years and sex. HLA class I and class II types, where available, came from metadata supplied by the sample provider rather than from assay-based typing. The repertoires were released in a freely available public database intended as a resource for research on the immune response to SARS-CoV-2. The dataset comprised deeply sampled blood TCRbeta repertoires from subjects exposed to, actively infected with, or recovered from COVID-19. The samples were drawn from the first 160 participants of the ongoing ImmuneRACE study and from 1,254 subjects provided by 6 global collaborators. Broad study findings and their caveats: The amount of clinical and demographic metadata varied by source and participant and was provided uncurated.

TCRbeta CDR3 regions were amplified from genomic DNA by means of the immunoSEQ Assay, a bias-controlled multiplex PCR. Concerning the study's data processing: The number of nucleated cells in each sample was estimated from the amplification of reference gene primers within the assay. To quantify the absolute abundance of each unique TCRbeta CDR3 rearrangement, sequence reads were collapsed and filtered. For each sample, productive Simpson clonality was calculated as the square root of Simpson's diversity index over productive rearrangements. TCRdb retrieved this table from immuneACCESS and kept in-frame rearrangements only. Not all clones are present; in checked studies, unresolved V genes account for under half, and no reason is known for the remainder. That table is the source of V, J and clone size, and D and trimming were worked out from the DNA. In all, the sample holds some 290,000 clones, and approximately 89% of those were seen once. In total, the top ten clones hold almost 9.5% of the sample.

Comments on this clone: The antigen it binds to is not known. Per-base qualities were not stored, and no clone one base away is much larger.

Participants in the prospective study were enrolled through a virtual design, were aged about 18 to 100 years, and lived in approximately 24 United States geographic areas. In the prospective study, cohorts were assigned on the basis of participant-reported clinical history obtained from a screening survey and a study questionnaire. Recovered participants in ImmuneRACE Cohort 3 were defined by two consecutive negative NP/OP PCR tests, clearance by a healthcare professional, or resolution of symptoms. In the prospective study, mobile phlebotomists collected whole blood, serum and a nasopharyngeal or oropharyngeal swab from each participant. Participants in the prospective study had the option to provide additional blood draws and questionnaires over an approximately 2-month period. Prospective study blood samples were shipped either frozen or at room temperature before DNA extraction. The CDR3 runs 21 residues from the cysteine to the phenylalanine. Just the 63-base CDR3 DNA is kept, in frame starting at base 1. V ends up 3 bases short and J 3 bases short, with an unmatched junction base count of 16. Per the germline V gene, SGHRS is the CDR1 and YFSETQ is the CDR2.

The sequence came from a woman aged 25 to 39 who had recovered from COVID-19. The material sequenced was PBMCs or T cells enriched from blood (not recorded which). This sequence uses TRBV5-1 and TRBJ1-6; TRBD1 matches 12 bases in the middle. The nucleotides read TGCGCCAGCAGCTGGGGACAGGGGGCCCTGGTAAGGTCCAGCTATAATTCACCCCTCCACTTT. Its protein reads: CASSWGQGALVRSSYNSPLHF.